These 6 T cell receptor beta chains were sequenced from one sample in a study of beta chain features in type 1 diabetes (dated by TCRdb to the late 2010s). Preparation of the library involved the immunoSEQ multiplex PCR assay. The High Capacity cDNA Reverse Transcription Kit was used to reverse transcribe all of the isolated RNA, meaning that expressed TCRB transcripts were what got sequenced. TCRdb carries this immuneACCESS record with in-frame sequences only. Its versions omit some clonotypes, under half of them owing to an unresolved V gene in the studies checked, with the rest unexplained. The sample yields roughly 100,000 clones; around 30% were counted once. The top ten clonotypes cover approximately 0.5% of the sample. Antigens of these TCRs are unknown. The paper as a whole reports these results and caveats: Type 1 diabetes patients showed a moderate but significant shortening of TCRB CDR3 length in all four CD4+ subsets.

The sequencing input was central memory CD4+ T cells from blood. These receptors were obtained from a woman under 30 with type 1 diabetes.

This clone was seen a handful of times. The rearrangement uses TRBV28 and TRBJ2-7; D is perhaps TRBD1 (6 bases). V gave up 5 bases and J gave up 1 base, with 12 bases separating them. The length of the CDR3 is 14 residues. Germline loops: CDR1 MDHEN, CDR2 SYDVKM. The CDR3 region has the DNA TGTGCCAGCAGTCCCCGACAGGTTTCCTACGAGCAGTACTTC. Translation: CASSPRQVSYEQYF.

This clone was picked up a small number of times. The J gene is TRBJ1-2, the V gene TRBV30, with D perhaps matching TRBD1 (5 bases). The CDR3 extends over 11 amino acids. Germline V CDR1 and CDR2: GTSNPN, SVGIG (reference sequence). Trimming removed 3 bases at V and 8 bases at J, with 10 bases between. This CDR3 reads CAWRQGGGYTF. In DNA, the CDR3 is TGTGCCTGGAGGCAGGGAGGCGGCTACACCTTC.

This rearrangement joins TRBV10-3 to TRBJ2-7; a weak D match, TRBD1 (6 bases). Germline V gene sequence: CDR1 ENHRY, CDR2 SYGVKD. Between the trimmed V and J ends, which lost 10 bases and 0 bases, there was a span of 10 bases. The CDR3 contains 12 residues. The CDR3 region is CATKDSSYEQYV. The CDR3 DNA is TGTGCCACTAAGGACAGCTCCTACGAGCAGTACGTC.

The J gene is TRBJ2-5, the V gene TRBV7-2; tentative D call: TRBD2 (6 bases). The V end lost 10 bases, the J end lost 2 bases, and 14 bases lay between the germline ends. Germline loops: CDR1 SGHTA, CDR2 FQGNSA. CDR3 length equals 13 residues. In DNA, the CDR3 is TGTGCCATCGACCAGGGACTGCAAGAGACCCAGTACTTC. The encoded protein is CAIDQGLQETQYF.

In its sample, this clone was seen a few times. This chain connects TRBV7-9 to TRBJ2-5; D perhaps matches TRBD2 (6 bases). In germline, CDR1 is SEHNR, CDR2 FQNEAQ (reference sequence). Trimming removed 7 bases from V and 5 bases from J, with 11 bases in between. CDR3 length: 12 amino acids. In DNA form, the CDR3 reads TGTGCCAGCAACGCAGGAGGGGAGACCCAGTACTTC. It translates to CASNAGGETQYF.

This clone has only one observation. This rearrangement joins TRBV28 to TRBJ2-5; no firm D call. Matching the DNA end better, TRBJ2-7 makes the J call doubtful. Germline V gene data show CDR1 as MDHEN and CDR2 as SYDVKM. This CDR3 is built from 10 residues. The CDR3 reads CASDHYEQYF. The DNA of the CDR3 is TGTGCCAGCGACCACTACGAGCAGTACTTC.